A single sample is the source of the 14 T cell receptor beta chains below, sequenced in a study of CD8 T cells in Susac syndrome. With random hexamers, 0.5 to 1 ug RNA was reverse transcribed. Each CDR3 protein gets one entry after TCRdb re-called the immunoSEQ multiplex PCR reads with MiXCR. This sample carries approximately 110,000 distinct CDR3 sequences, over 90% of them seen once, and the ten largest clones take more than 0.25%. The material sequenced was CD8+ T cells from PBMCs. These receptors originate from a human donor with multiple sclerosis.

The chain recombines TRBV30 with TRBJ2-7, with D possibly matching TRBD1 (5 bases). CDR1 is GTSNPN and CDR2 is SVGIG in the germline V gene (reference sequence). The germline V and J ends were trimmed by 4 bases and 5 bases, with 12 bases remaining between them. The CDR3 runs to 12 residues. DNA for the CDR3: TGTGCCTGGACCCCAGGGAACGACGAGCAGTACTTC. Encoded protein: CAWTPGNDEQYF.

J is TRBJ2-5 and V is TRBV29-1; TRBD1 aligns across 8 bases. The CDR3 contains 14 residues. The V gene end was trimmed by 7 bases and the J gene end by 4 bases; junction bases not matched to a gene: 11. Germline V CDR1 and CDR2: SQVTM, ANQGSEA. The CDR3 DNA sequence: TGCAGCGCTTGGACAGGGCTGATCCGAGAGACCCAGTACTTC. As protein: CSAWTGLIRETQYF.

V and J are TRBV7-9 and TRBJ1-5, with unresolved D. CDR3 length: 12 residues. Trimming pared 0 bases from V and 8 bases from J, leaving 5 bases between. The V gene's germline CDR1 is SEHNR and CDR2 FQNEAQ (reference sequence). The CDR3: CASSLAQEPQHF. The CDR3 DNA reads as TGTGCCAGCAGCTTAGCGCAGGAGCCCCAGCATTTT.

The V call is TRBV3-1, the J call TRBJ1-2; the match to TRBD1 covers 10 bases. The CDR3 length is 15 residues. Germline loops: CDR1 LGHDT, CDR2 YNNKEL (reference sequence). V trimming: 4 bases; J trimming: 8 bases; junction bases outside the gene matches: 10. The CDR3 DNA is TGTGCCAGCAGCCCGGACAGGGGGACCTCCGTGGGCTACACCTTC. Translating it yields CASSPDRGTSVGYTF.

The chain combines TRBV11-3 with TRBJ2-7, with D unclear. The CDR3 has 13 residues. The ends were cut back, 1 base at V and 4 bases at J, with 8 bases in the middle. Germline V lookup: CDR1 SGHNT, CDR2 YENEEA. The CDR3 region is CASSLGAEYEQYV. CDR3 nucleotide sequence: TGTGCCAGCAGCTTAGGGGCTGAATACGAGCAGTACGTC.

The V call is TRBV24-1, the J call TRBJ2-2; D remains ambiguous. The CDR3 totals 15 residues. Trimming stripped 2 bases from V and 1 base from J, with 7 bases between. Per the germline V gene, CDR1 is KGHDR and CDR2 is SFDVKD. The CDR3 loop reads CATSDSPENTGELFF. The CDR3 region has the DNA TGTGCCACCAGTGATTCACCGGAGAACACCGGGGAGCTGTTTTTT.

The chain combines TRBV4-1 with TRBJ1-4; unclear D gene. The V gene lost 2 bases and the J gene lost 2 bases, with 3 bases spanning the gap. The germline V gene encodes CDR1 MGHRA and CDR2 YSYEKL. The CDR3 sequence is 13 residues long. This chain's CDR3 is CASSQRTNEKLFF. DNA of the CDR3: TGCGCCAGCAGCCAAAGGACTAATGAAAAACTGTTTTTT.

The chain joins TRBV7-2 to TRBJ1-1; the D gene is possibly TRBD1 (6 bases). Trimming left V 7 bases short and J 3 bases short, with 21 bases between. CDR1 is SGHTA and CDR2 is FQGNSA in the germline V gene. The CDR3 spans 16 residues. The CDR3 spells CASTAPRGALDTEAFF. DNA of the CDR3: TGTGCCAGCACCGCCCCACGGGGGGCACTGGACACTGAAGCTTTCTTT.

The chain is built from TRBV5-1 and TRBJ1-1; TRBD1 aligns across 10 bases. J was trimmed by 1 base and V by 3 bases; bases with no gene match: 3. The CDR3 has 15 residues. CDR1 and CDR2 from the germline V gene are SGHRS and YFSETQ. The CDR3 DNA follows: TGCGCCAGCAGCTCCCGGGACAGGGGGAACACTGAAGCTTTCTTT. As protein: CASSSRDRGNTEAFF.

V is TRBV30 and J is TRBJ2-3; D is ambiguous. Between the trimmed V and J ends, which lost 4 bases and 1 base, there was a span of 12 bases. CDR1 is GTSNPN, CDR2 SVGIG, per germline (reference sequence). CDR3 length: 14 amino acids. The CDR3 region is CAWIFPGGTDTQYF. The CDR3 DNA reads as TGTGCCTGGATTTTCCCCGGCGGCACAGATACGCAGTATTTT. The full variable domain, in which reference TRBV30 and TRBJ2-3 provide the parts outside the CDR3, is SQTIHQWPATLVQPVGSPLSLECTVEGTSNPNLYWYRQAAGRGLQLLFYSVGIGQISSEVPQNLSASRPQDRQFILSSKKLLLSDSGFYLCAWIFPGGTDTQYFGPGTRLTVL.

The chain joins TRBV2 to TRBJ2-7; unclear D gene. V was trimmed by 7 bases and J by 3 bases, leaving 7 bases between them. The CDR3 loop spans 11 amino acids. CDR1 and CDR2 (germline): SNHLY, FYNNEI. CDR3 amino acids: CASISLYEQYF. DNA for the CDR3: TGTGCCAGCATCTCCCTCTACGAGCAGTACTTC.

This chain joins TRBV5-6 and TRBJ2-6, with TRBD2 matching over 9 bases. The CDR3 covers 19 residues. V dropped 1 base and J dropped 1; count of bases not matched to a gene: 9. Germline lookup yields CDR1 SGHDT and CDR2 YYEEEE. CDR3 nucleotides: TGTGCCAGCAGCTTGTCGACTAGCGGTCCCTATTCTGGGGCCAACGTCCTGACTTTC. Residues: CASSLSTSGPYSGANVLTF.

The chain recombines TRBV3-1 with TRBJ1-1; D call uncertain. The CDR3 has 16 residues. V was pared by 1 base and J by 3 bases, with 15 bases between. Germline assignment: CDR1 LGHDT and CDR2 YNNKEL (reference sequence). CDR3 nucleotide sequence: TGTGCCAGCAGCCAAGCCCGGGTCTCTATCGACACTGAAGCTTTCTTT. Translated: CASSQARVSIDTEAFF. Variable domain in full (rest from reference TRBV3-1 and TRBJ1-1): DTAVSQTPKYLVTQMGNDKSIKCEQNLGHDTMYWYKQDSKKFLKIMFSYNNKELIINETVPNRFSPKSPDKAHLNLHINSLELGDSAVYFCASSQARVSIDTEAFFGQGTRLTVV.

V is TRBV27 and J is TRBJ1-1; D remains ambiguous. CDR3 size: 14 residues. Trimming pared 5 bases from V and 0 bases from J, leaving 10 bases between. CDR1 and CDR2 (germline): MNHEY, SMNVEV (reference sequence). As DNA, the CDR3 is TGTGCCAGCAGTCAAGGGTTCATGAACACTGAAGCTTTCTTT. Its translation: CASSQGFMNTEAFF.